Shown below are 9 T cell receptor beta chains from a single sample sequenced in a study of OX40 agonist ivuxolimab in advanced cancers. Some clones are missing from TCRdb's copy, which holds only in-frame ones; the method was immunoSEQ multiplex PCR. The table records 35,000 to 55,000 clones, about 88% of them present only once. The sequenced sample was CD4+ or CD8+ T cells sorted from blood, obtained in a trial of the OX40 agonist ivuxolimab. The receptors here all came from an adult with an advanced solid tumor such as melanoma, head and neck, liver or kidney cancer.

The J gene is TRBJ2-2, the V gene TRBV29-1; possible D gene TRBD1, 6 bases. Trimming stripped 7 bases from V and 4 bases from J, with 13 bases between. The germline gives CDR1 SQVTM, CDR2 ANQGSEA. The CDR3 totals 13 residues. CDR3 nucleotide sequence: TGCAGCGGCGGATTAGGGGGCACCGGGGAGCTGTTTTTT. It yields the protein CSGGLGGTGELFF.

This chain joins TRBV5-4 and TRBJ1-2; D is possibly TRBD1 (6 bases). Germline values: CDR1 SGHNT, CDR2 YYREEE (reference sequence). Trimming cost V 4 bases and J 3 bases, with 19 bases left between them. The CDR3 length is 16 residues. CDR3 coding DNA: TGTGCCAGCAGCAAGACACTAGGACAGTTGGACTATGGCTACACCTTC. Protein: CASSKTLGQLDYGYTF.

The chain has TRBV6-5 and TRBJ1-3, with a possible D match to TRBD1 (6 bases). The CDR3 has 15 residues. The germline V gene has CDR1 MNHEY and CDR2 SVGAGI. Between the trimmed V and J ends, which lost 6 bases and 0 bases, there was a span of 12 bases. The CDR3 coding sequence is TGTGCCAGCAGCCGGACAGCGAGCTCTGGAAACACCATATATTTT. Encoded protein: CASSRTASSGNTIYF.

The chain links TRBV28 to TRBJ1-4, with TRBD1 as a possible D gene (5 bases). V lost 10 bases and J 3 bases, leaving 9 bases between the germline ends. Germline CDR1 and CDR2: MDHEN and SYDVKM. CDR3 size: 12 residues. The CDR3 region is CATGTPNEKLFF. As DNA, the CDR3 is TGTGCCACCGGGACGCCTAATGAAAAACTGTTTTTT.

The V and J genes are TRBV4-1 and TRBJ1-2, with TRBD1 matching over 7 bases. CDR1 and CDR2 (germline): MGHRA, YSYEKL. V was clipped by 5 bases and J by 4 bases; unmatched bases: 4. CDR3 length: 13 amino acids. CDR3 in amino acids: CASSSGDSYGYTF. As DNA, the CDR3 is TGCGCCAGCAGCTCAGGGGACAGCTATGGCTACACCTTC.

In DNA, the CDR3 is TGTGCCAGCAGTTACGCGAGGATCTCGAGTACTGAAGCTTTCTTT. As protein: CASSYARISSTEAFF. V and J are TRBV6-5 and TRBJ1-1; D ambiguous. CDR1 and CDR2 (germline): MNHEY, SVGAGI. V gave up 2 bases and J gave up 5 bases, with 15 bases separating them. CDR3 length: 15 residues.

CDR3 residues: CASSPGPGGTWQYF. CDR3 DNA sequence: TGTGCCAGCAGCCCGGGCCCCGGGGGGACATGGCAGTACTTC. This chain uses TRBV7-9 with TRBJ2-7, with D perhaps matching TRBD2 (7 bases). The CDR3 has 14 amino acids. Trimming left V 5 bases short and J 9 bases short, with 20 bases between. Germline CDR1 reads SEHNR; CDR2 reads FQNEAQ (reference sequence).

The V call is TRBV11-3, the J call TRBJ2-1; no clear D gene. The CDR3 totals 13 residues. Trimming took 3 bases from V and 8 from J, leaving 11 bases between them. The germline gives CDR1 SGHNT, CDR2 YENEEA. The CDR3: CASSFTIRDEQFF. DNA for the CDR3: TGTGCCAGCAGCTTCACCATAAGAGATGAGCAGTTCTTC.

The chain is built from TRBV6-5 and TRBJ2-2, with D possibly being TRBD1 (5 bases). Germline CDR1 and CDR2: MNHEY and SVGAGI. The V and J ends lost 0 bases and 6 bases respectively, with 8 bases between them. The CDR3 is 14 residues long. The CDR3 nucleotides are TGTGCCAGCAGTTACTCCGGCAGGGCCGGGGAGCTGTTTTTT. Translated, it gives CASSYSGRAGELFF.